This entry lists 8 T cell receptor beta chains sequenced from one sample in a study of PD-1 blockade in classical Hodgkin lymphoma. The repertoire was sequenced with immunoSEQ multiplex PCR; TCRdb's copy has only in-frame clones and lacks some. The profile shows tens of thousands of clones, 78% of them singletons. This sample's time point: cycle 4 day 1 (C4D1), after more than 5 weeks of nivolumab. In every patient, relapse followed autologous stem cell transplantation, while exposure to brentuximab vedotin differed. Sequenced material: peripheral blood mononuclear cells (PBMCs), taken before the fourth cycle of nivolumab. The receptors come from a human donor with classical Hodgkin lymphoma.

This chain connects TRBV6-5 to TRBJ1-4; maybe TRBD1 (6 bases). V lost 6 bases, J lost 4 bases, and 12 bases lay in between. The CDR3 totals 14 residues. Germline V lookup: CDR1 MNHEY, CDR2 SVGAGI. The CDR3, as DNA: TGTGCCAGCAGCAGGACAGATTATAATGAAAAACTGTTTTTT. Protein product: CASSRTDYNEKLFF.

The chain couples TRBV7-9 to TRBJ1-1; D gene unclear. V lost 0 bases to trimming and J lost 4 bases, with 9 bases between them. Looked up from germline, CDR1 is SEHNR and CDR2 is FQNEAQ (reference sequence). The CDR3 loop spans 14 amino acids. This CDR3 reads CASSLARGSTEAFF. The CDR3 nucleotides are TGTGCCAGCAGCTTAGCCCGGGGTTCCACTGAAGCTTTCTTT.

The rearrangement links TRBV28 to TRBJ1-2, with 9 bases that match TRBD1. The CDR3 consists of 14 residues. Germline lookup yields CDR1 MDHEN and CDR2 SYDVKM. The junction had 6 bases not matched to a gene; V was cut back by 4 bases and J by 6 bases. The CDR3 region is CASSSGQGMHGYTF. DNA for the CDR3: TGTGCCAGCAGTTCAGGACAGGGGATGCATGGCTACACCTTC.

This clone was picked up many times. This chain connects TRBV18 to TRBJ1-1; D gene unclear. V was clipped by 3 bases and J by 1 base, with 9 bases between them. Per germline, CDR1 KGHSH and CDR2 LQKENI. The CDR3 length is 14 residues. This CDR3 is CASSPLHPNTEAFF. The CDR3 DNA sequence: TGTGCCAGCTCACCTTTACACCCGAACACTGAAGCTTTCTTT.

The chain has TRBV6-5 and TRBJ1-1; D not certain. This CDR3 comprises 14 residues. V dropped 5 bases and J dropped 1 base, with 11 bases sitting between them. Per germline, CDR1 MNHEY and CDR2 SVGAGI. The CDR3 DNA follows: TGTGCCAGCAGTCGCGGGCGGGGGAACACTGAAGCTTTCTTT. Translation gives CASSRGRGNTEAFF.

A few counts support this clone. V gene TRBV7-9 combines with J gene TRBJ1-1; D not resolved. Germline values: CDR1 SEHNR, CDR2 FQNEAQ (reference sequence). With 2 bases removed from V and 11 bases from J, the gap between germline ends came to 12 bases. This CDR3 is 12 amino acids long. The CDR3 sequence is CASSLSRNGAFF. For the CDR3, the DNA is TGTGCCAGCAGCTTAAGCAGGAACGGGGCTTTCTTT. Filled out from reference TRBV7-9 and TRBJ1-1, the complete variable domain reads DTGVSQNPRHKITKRGQNVTFRCDPISEHNRLYWYRQTLGQGPEFLTYFQNEAQLEKSRLLSDRFSAERPKGSFSTLEIQRTEQGDSAMYLCASSLSRNGAFFGQGTRLTVV.

The chain uses TRBV7-2 and TRBJ2-1; perhaps TRBD1 as D (5 bases). The CDR3 extends over 13 amino acids. V dropped 3 bases and J dropped 9 bases, with 12 bases sitting between them. Germline values: CDR1 SGHTA, CDR2 FQGNSA. CDR3 nucleotide sequence: TGTGCCAGCAGCTTGGGGCTAACTGTTGAGCAGTTCTTC. This encodes CASSLGLTVEQFF. The entire variable domain, with the rest obtained from reference TRBV7-2 and TRBJ2-1, is as follows: GAGVSQSPSNKVTEKGKDVELRCDPISGHTALYWYRQSLGQGLEFLIYFQGNSAPDKSGLPSDRFSAERTGGSVSTLTIQRTQQEDSAVYLCASSLGLTVEQFFGPGTRLTVL.

The gene calls are TRBV7-3 and TRBJ1-2, with D unclear. This CDR3 has 12 amino acids. V lost 5 bases and J lost 8, with 12 bases in between. Germline V gives CDR1 SGHTA, CDR2 FQGTGA. CDR3 amino acids: CASSLSGLGYTF. In DNA, the CDR3 is TGTGCCAGCAGCCTCTCCGGGCTAGGCTACACCTTC.